What follows are 8 T cell receptor beta chains derived from one specimen sequenced in a study of control samples from healthy donors and cancer patients (dated by TCRdb to 2019 to 2021). Libraries were built with the immunoSEQ multiplex PCR assay. TCRdb took this table from immuneACCESS and kept in-frame rearrangements with V and J called. Such tables lack part of the clones; where checked against another copy, unresolved V genes explain under half of the gap, and the rest is unexplained. For this sample the table gives tens of thousands of clones, of which around 82% were detected only once. The top ten clones comprise 20% to 25% of the sample. Sequenced input: PBMCs. The source is a woman aged 55-75 years with lung cancer.

The chain combines TRBV6-2 or TRBV6-3 with TRBJ2-3; D unclear. This CDR3 is built from 14 residues. CDR1 and CDR2 (germline): MNHEY, SVGEGT. The V end lost 6 bases, the J end lost 1 base, and 11 bases lay between the germline ends. The CDR3 is CASSRQSRTDTQYF. CDR3 DNA sequence: TGTGCCAGCAGCCGGCAGTCCCGCACAGATACGCAGTATTTT.

The chain recombines TRBV29-1 with TRBJ1-2; D unresolved. CDR3 length: 12 amino acids. V was clipped by 7 bases and J by 8 bases, with 17 bases between them. Germline V CDR1 and CDR2: SQVTM, ANQGSEA. The CDR3 DNA follows: TGCAGCGGGTATCGGCTGGAGTGGGGCTACACCTTC. Amino acids: CSGYRLEWGYTF. Looking up the rest from reference TRBV29-1 and TRBJ1-2 gives the full variable domain: SAVISQKPSRDICQRGTSLTIQCQVDSQVTMMFWYRQQPGQSLTLIATANQGSEATYESGFVIDKFPISRPNLTFSTLTVSNMSPEDSSIYLCSGYRLEWGYTFGSGTRLTVV.

The genes are TRBV4-3 and TRBJ1-2, with D perhaps TRBD1 (6 bases). The CDR3 length is 14 residues. Germline V CDR1 and CDR2: LGHNA, YSLEER. V lost 0 bases, J lost 4 bases, and 9 bases lay in between. The CDR3 coding sequence is TGCGCCAGCAGCCAAGAGCCAGGGGCCTATGGCTACACCTTC. Protein sequence: CASSQEPGAYGYTF.

V is TRBV5-6 and J is TRBJ1-2; no firm D call. The CDR3 has 14 residues. CDR1 and CDR2 from the germline V gene are SGHDT and YYEEEE. V was shortened by 2 bases and J by 4 bases, with 12 bases between the two germline ends. The CDR3 region is CASSFLRAGYGYTF. DNA for the CDR3: TGTGCCAGCAGCTTTCTTCGGGCGGGCTATGGCTACACCTTC.

The rearrangement uses TRBV4-3 and TRBJ2-7; 7 bases are a match to TRBD1. CDR1 and CDR2 (germline): LGHNA, YSLEER. This CDR3 contains 16 residues. Trimming cost V 2 bases and J 0 bases; bases outside gene matches: 7. This chain's CDR3 is CASSQSTGAGSYEQYF. The CDR3 region has the DNA TGCGCCAGCAGCCAATCCACAGGGGCCGGCTCCTACGAGCAGTACTTC.

This chain links TRBV2 with TRBJ2-2; perhaps TRBD1 as D (5 bases). Trimming removed 0 bases at V and 2 bases at J, with 10 bases between. The CDR3 spans 16 residues. Germline V CDR1 and CDR2: SNHLY, FYNNEI. CDR3 DNA: TGTGCCAGCAGTGAAGCCCTAGGGGTCAACACCGGGGAGCTGTTTTTT. Its translation: CASSEALGVNTGELFF. Using reference TRBV2 and TRBJ2-2 for the parts outside the CDR3, the full variable domain is EPEVTQTPSHQVTQMGQEVILRCVPISNHLYFYWYRQILGQKVEFLVSFYNNEISEKSEIFDDQFSVERPDGSNFTLKIRSTKLEDSAMYFCASSEALGVNTGELFFGEGSRLTVL.

This clone has only one observation. V usage is TRBV7-2 and J usage is TRBJ2-1; no definite D call. The CDR3 loop spans 14 amino acids. V was trimmed by 1 base and J by 9 bases, leaving 13 bases between them. Germline CDR1 SGHTA, CDR2 FQGNSA. The DNA for the CDR3 is TGTGCCAGCAGCTTAGGAGCTGCCTCGGGTGAGCAGTTCTTC. Its translation is CASSLGAASGEQFF.

The chain has TRBV7-8 and TRBJ1-1; D gene ambiguous. V was trimmed by 0 bases and J by 5 bases, leaving 28 bases between them. The CDR3 extends over 20 amino acids. Germline V gene data show CDR1 as SGHVS and CDR2 as FQNEAQ. The DNA for the CDR3 is TGTGCCAGCAGCTTAGCCGGGTTTTCTTGGAGGAGGCCGGAAGGGACTGAAGCTTTCTTT. Its translation: CASSLAGFSWRRPEGTEAFF.